Listed below are T cell receptor beta chains from one sample, sequenced in a study of PD-1 blockade in mismatch repair-deficient tumors. TCRdb keeps only in-frame clones here, not all; method: immunoSEQ multiplex PCR. The sample includes some 130,000 clones, about 88% of them seen just once. The sample here was peripheral blood, taken approximately 70 weeks after starting pembrolizumab. The receptors here all came from an adult with mismatch repair-deficient cancer. The CDR3 runs from the conserved cysteine through the conserved F or W. D genes are given only for firm matches. The size entry is marked missing in some rows and otherwise reads once, few, many or a size class.

cdr3_aa cdr3_nt j_call clone_size v_call d_call
CASSEVGGGYGYTF TGTGCCAGCAGTGAAGTCGGAGGGGGCTATGGCTACACCTTC TRBJ1-2 few TRBV6-1 .
CSVDGGNRHGYTF TGCAGCGTTGACGGGGGAAATCGGCATGGCTACACCTTC TRBJ1-2 . TRBV29-1 .
CASSLYGGNEQFF TGTGCCAGCAGTTTATATGGAGGGAATGAGCAGTTCTTC TRBJ2-1 . TRBV27 .
CASSPRGGLTEAFF TGCGCCAGCAGCCCCCGAGGGGGGCTCACTGAAGCTTTCTTT TRBJ1-1 . TRBV4-1 .
CASSYSSPSTDTQYF TGTGCCAGCAGTTACTCTTCTCCTAGCACAGATACGCAGTATTTT TRBJ2-3 . TRBV6-5 .
CATRELGNTEAFF TGTGCCACCCGGGAATTGGGGAACACTGAAGCTTTCTTT TRBJ1-1 . TRBV6-5 .
CASSTRTSGRTDTQYF TGCGCCAGCAGCACCAGGACTAGCGGGCGCACAGATACGCAGTATTTT TRBJ2-3 . TRBV5-1 TRBD2
CASSLAGAGFYEQYF TGTGCCAGCAGTTTAGCGGGAGCTGGATTTTACGAGCAGTACTTC TRBJ2-7 . TRBV27 TRBD2
CASSDTGARGETQYF TGCGCCAGCAGTGATACAGGGGCGCGGGGAGAGACCCAGTACTTC TRBJ2-5 . TRBV10-1 .
CASSFLRLAGGPYYEQYF TGTGCCAGCAGCTTTCTTCGACTAGCGGGAGGGCCTTACTACGAGCAGTACTTC TRBJ2-7 . TRBV7-4 TRBD2
CASRKTSGRNYEQYF TGTGCCAGCAGGAAAACTAGCGGGAGGAACTACGAGCAGTACTTC TRBJ2-7 . TRBV28 TRBD2
CASSPRDENYEQYF TGTGCCAGCAGCCCTCGGGACGAAAACTACGAGCAGTACTTC TRBJ2-7 . TRBV9 .
CASSLVGTQYF TGTGCCAGCAGTTTAGTCGGGACACAGTACTTC TRBJ2-7 . TRBV28 .
CASSPYRGRADTQYF TGTGCCAGCTCACCCTACAGGGGTAGGGCAGATACGCAGTATTTT TRBJ2-3 . TRBV18 TRBD1
CASSWRTLYNEQFF TGTGCCAGCAGTTGGAGGACCCTCTACAATGAGCAGTTCTTC TRBJ2-1 . TRBV28 .
CASSVEIQETQYF TGCGCCAGCAGTGTTGAGATCCAAGAGACCCAGTACTTC TRBJ2-5 . TRBV10-1 .
CASSPAGRVAENTIYF TGTGCCAGCTCACCAGCTGGCCGGGTTGCTGAGAACACCATATATTTT TRBJ1-3 . TRBV18 .
CASRLGRLQGTQYF TGTGCCAGCAGGTTGGGGAGACTCCAGGGGACGCAGTATTTT TRBJ2-3 . TRBV6-5 .
CASSFRTVGTEAFF TGTGCCAGCAGCTTCAGGACAGTAGGGACTGAAGCTTTCTTT TRBJ1-1 . TRBV13 .
CSVLDSKAANYGYTF TGCAGCGTTTTGGACAGCAAGGCCGCTAACTATGGCTACACCTTC TRBJ1-2 few TRBV29-1 .
CASNKKVAKNIQYF TGTGCCAGCAACAAGAAAGTAGCCAAAAACATTCAGTACTTC TRBJ2-4 . TRBV2 .
CASSFGQGADEQYF TGTGCCAGCAGTTTTGGACAGGGGGCTGACGAGCAGTACTTC TRBJ2-7 . TRBV6-6 TRBD1
CASSSLAGGPVTGELFF TGTGCCAGCAGTTCGCTAGCGGGAGGGCCAGTCACCGGGGAGCTGTTTTTT TRBJ2-2 . TRBV27 TRBD2
CASSLVAGSYEQYF TGCGCCAGCAGCTTGGTAGCAGGTTCTTACGAGCAGTACTTC TRBJ2-7 . TRBV5-1 .
CASSLAGLAGYEQYF TGCGCCAGCAGCTTGGCGGGACTAGCGGGGTACGAGCAGTACTTC TRBJ2-7 . TRBV5-1 TRBD2
CASSVYEGTGGGSLETQYF TGTGCCAGCAGCGTATACGAAGGGACGGGGGGCGGTTCATTAGAGACCCAGTACTTC TRBJ2-5 . TRBV9 .
CASSLLVAGNEQFF TGCGCCAGCAGCTTGTTGGTAGCGGGAAATGAGCAGTTCTTC TRBJ2-1 . TRBV5-1 TRBD2
CASSWSSESQETQYF TGTGCCAGTAGTTGGTCCTCTGAATCCCAAGAGACCCAGTACTTC TRBJ2-5 . TRBV19 .
CSVVDSGGTYEQYF TGCAGCGTTGTCGATAGCGGGGGGACCTACGAGCAGTACTTC TRBJ2-7 . TRBV29-1 TRBD2
CATSRDGAAGRYEQYF TGTGCCACCAGCAGAGATGGGGCGGCGGGAAGGTACGAGCAGTACTTC TRBJ2-7 . TRBV15 .
CASSGTGDTGELFF TGTGCCAGCAGTGGGACAGGGGACACCGGGGAGCTGTTTTTT TRBJ2-2 . TRBV6-4 TRBD1
CASSDSGQGYEQYF TGCGCCAGCAGTGACTCCGGACAGGGCTACGAGCAGTACTTC TRBJ2-7 many TRBV10-2 TRBD1
CASSNRDRGPTGELFF TGTGCCAGCAGTAACCGGGACAGGGGGCCCACCGGGGAGCTGTTTTTT TRBJ2-2 . TRBV28 TRBD1
CASIAGTSGYNEQFF TGTGCCAGCATCGCCGGGACTAGCGGCTACAATGAGCAGTTCTTC TRBJ2-1 . TRBV27 TRBD2
CSDQLAGDLTQYF TGCAGCGACCAACTAGCGGGTGACCTTACCCAGTACTTC TRBJ2-5 . TRBV29-1 TRBD2
CASSETTSGTLYGTQYF TGTGCCAGCAGCGAGACCACTAGCGGGACCCTCTATGGTACGCAGTATTTT TRBJ2-3 . TRBV7-9 TRBD2
CASSSFGQGAENIQYF TGCGCCAGCAGCTCGTTCGGACAGGGGGCTGAAAACATTCAGTACTTC TRBJ2-4 . TRBV5-1 TRBD1
CASSPPGGLETQYF TGTGCCAGCTCACCACCCGGGGGCTTGGAGACCCAGTACTTC TRBJ2-5 . TRBV18 .
CSASRGGYTF TGCAGTGCTAGCAGGGGAGGCTACACCTTC TRBJ1-2 few TRBV20-1 .
CAWSRGTYNEQFF TGTGCCTGGAGTAGGGGAACCTACAATGAGCAGTTCTTC TRBJ2-1 . TRBV30 .
CASSPDRGSYNEQFF TGTGCCAGCAGTCCGGACAGGGGTTCCTACAATGAGCAGTTCTTC TRBJ2-1 . TRBV6-1 TRBD1
CASSFGTRDYEQYF TGTGCCAGCAGCTTCGGGACTAGGGACTACGAGCAGTACTTC TRBJ2-7 few TRBV5-4 TRBD2
CASSILYGRGYEQYF TGTGCCAGCAGTATCCTATACGGGAGGGGTTACGAGCAGTACTTC TRBJ2-7 . TRBV27 TRBD2
CASSLGPGPYEQYF TGTGCCAGCAGCCTCGGACCTGGACCCTACGAGCAGTACTTC TRBJ2-7 . TRBV27 .
CASSIPRTRTGPSYEQYF TGTGCCAGCAGTATACCCCGAACCCGGACAGGGCCCTCCTACGAGCAGTACTTC TRBJ2-7 . TRBV2 TRBD1
CASKAGGTYNEQFF TGTGCCAGCAAAGCAGGGGGCACCTACAATGAGCAGTTCTTC TRBJ2-1 . TRBV2 TRBD1
CSVRPRDDTQYF TGCAGCGTTCGACCCCGGGACGATACGCAGTATTTT TRBJ2-3 few TRBV29-1 .
CAWGKLVNEQFF TGTGCCTGGGGAAAACTAGTCAATGAGCAGTTCTTC TRBJ2-1 . TRBV30 .
CATSRDRGHEQYF TGTGCCACCAGCAGAGACAGGGGCCACGAGCAGTACTTC TRBJ2-7 . TRBV15 .
CASSLLGIQETQYF TGCGCCAGCAGCTTGCTAGGGATCCAAGAGACCCAGTACTTC TRBJ2-5 . TRBV5-1 .
CASSLVPPPHRGLPYEQYF TGCGCCAGCAGCTTGGTGCCCCCCCCACACAGGGGGCTCCCCTACGAGCAGTACTTC TRBJ2-7 . TRBV5-1 TRBD1
CAISNTGTEAFF TGTGCCATCAGTAACACCGGGACAGAAGCTTTCTTT TRBJ1-1 . TRBV10-3 .
CASPRDKTGELFF TGCGCCAGCCCCCGGGATAAGACCGGGGAGCTGTTTTTT TRBJ2-2 . TRBV10-1 .
CATSRGRSYEQYF TGTGCCACCAGCAGAGGCCGATCCTACGAGCAGTACTTC TRBJ2-7 . TRBV15 .
CASSPPHPSYEQYF TGTGCCAGCAGCCCCCCTCATCCTAGCTACGAGCAGTACTTC TRBJ2-7 . TRBV7-9 .
CASSERGTNPLGGSYNEQFF TGTGCCAGCAGTGAACGTGGGACTAATCCCTTGGGGGGCTCCTACAATGAGCAGTTCTTC TRBJ2-1 . TRBV6-1 TRBD2
CAWSSLLSGNTIYF TGTGCCTGGAGTTCGCTGCTCTCTGGAAACACCATATATTTT TRBJ1-3 few TRBV30 .